This TCR beta chain came from a study of cytotoxic CD8 clonotypes in ibrutinib-treated CLL. Study-level information: Specimens for response were gathered following a median roughly 13 months of therapy, spanning 6 to 36.

V was pared by 5 bases and J by 7 bases, with 8 bases of the junction left unmatched. This CDR3 has 14 residues. The germline V gene has CDR1 SGHTA and CDR2 FQGNSA. Cryopreserved PBMCs were the source of 2 to 2.5 micrograms of genomic DNA, which went to TCR beta libraries. Some clones are missing from TCRdb's copy, which holds only in-frame ones; the method was immunoSEQ multiplex PCR. This sample yields 150,000 to 200,000 clones, of which around nine tenths are seen a single time; over 2.5% belongs to the top ten. J is TRBJ2-1 and V is TRBV7-2; 7 bases are shared with TRBD2. The clonotype was recovered from a human donor with chronic lymphocytic leukemia. The starting material was PBMCs, obtained at disease progression, from a patient treated with ibrutinib. CDR3 protein: CASSLGGVVNEQFF. Here the CDR3 DNA reads TGTGCCAGCAGCCTGGGGGGGGTGGTAAATGAGCAGTTCTTC.